Presented here are 25 T cell receptor beta chains from one specimen sequenced in a study of CD8 T cells in ankylosing spondylitis. The study, taken as a whole, reports: Typical of ankylosing spondylitis blood, it appeared, was a TCR beta motif of eight highly homologous variants.

MiXCR, run by TCRdb on the 5' RACE reads, gives a single entry per CDR3 protein. Seen here are approximately 550,000 distinct CDR3 sequences, about 12% observed once, and the top ten hold 6.8%. These receptors have no known antigen. Material: blood, either unsorted or a sorted T cell fraction (not recorded which). The receptors here all came from a male donor with ankylosing spondylitis.

CDR3 nucleotide sequence: TGTGCCTGGAGTGTAGCGACTGGGGGCACAGATACGCAGTATTTT. Amino acids: CAWSVATGGTDTQYF. The V gene is TRBV30, the J gene TRBJ2-3; D remains ambiguous. Germline lookup yields CDR1 GTSNPN and CDR2 SVGIG (reference sequence). This CDR3 spans 15 amino acids. With 0 bases removed from V and 1 base from J, the gap between germline ends came to 11 bases.

V gene TRBV29-1 combines with J gene TRBJ1-1; 11 nucleotides match TRBD1. Per germline, CDR1 SQVTM and CDR2 ANQGSEA. CDR3 length: 15 residues. V lost 4 bases and J lost 4; bases outside the gene matches: 8. The CDR3 sequence: CSVVRTGGAGTEAFF. In nucleotides, the CDR3 is TGCAGCGTTGTACGGACAGGGGGCGCGGGCACTGAAGCTTTCTTT.

This clonotype was observed at least ten times. The V and J genes are TRBV5-6 and TRBJ2-2; 9 positions match TRBD1. The junction had 6 bases not matched to a gene; V was cut back by 4 bases and J by 5 bases. Germline V gene data show CDR1 as SGHDT and CDR2 as YYEEEE. The CDR3 is 15 amino acids. The CDR3 here is CASSTRGQGTGELFF. The CDR3, as DNA: TGTGCCAGCAGCACCCGTGGACAGGGGACCGGGGAGCTGTTTTTT.

The V call is TRBV9, the J call TRBJ2-3; D is unresolved. CDR1 is SGDLS, CDR2 YYNGEE, per germline. Trimming stripped 0 bases from V and 2 bases from J, with 4 bases between. There are 13 residues in the CDR3. DNA for the CDR3: TGTGCCAGCAGCGTAGGGGCCACAGATACGCAGTATTTT. This encodes CASSVGATDTQYF.

There are a few counts of this clonotype. The CDR3 DNA reads as TGCGCCAGCAGCTTGCCCACGGAAGAGACCCAGTACTTC. This codes for CASSLPTEETQYF. The rearrangement uses TRBV5-1 and TRBJ2-5; D not certain. Trimming took 1 base from V and 3 from J, leaving 7 bases between them. There are 13 residues in the CDR3. The germline V gene encodes CDR1 SGHRS and CDR2 YFSETQ.

This chain joins TRBV20-1 and TRBJ2-3; maybe TRBD2 (7 bases). The CDR3 spans 14 residues. Germline V lookup: CDR1 DFQATT, CDR2 SNEGSKA (reference sequence). Deletions cut 4 bases from V and 0 bases from J, with 11 bases between. The CDR3 loop reads CSAKGGASTDTQYF. The CDR3 region has the DNA TGCAGTGCTAAAGGGGGGGCTAGCACAGATACGCAGTATTTT.

The CDR3 region has the DNA TGTGCCAGCGCAAAAGGGATCGGCACAGATACGCAGTATTTT. Its protein product is CASAKGIGTDTQYF. The chain is built from TRBV6-1 and TRBJ2-3; D is ambiguous. The CDR3 sequence is 14 residues long. The germline V and J ends were trimmed by 8 bases and 1 base, with 13 bases remaining between them. Germline CDR1 reads MNHNS; CDR2 reads SASEGT.

The chain employs TRBV15 and TRBJ2-3, with TRBD2 matching over 9 bases. This CDR3 is built from 17 residues. Unmatched junction bases numbered 14, after V lost 3 bases and J lost 7 bases. Germline V gives CDR1 LNHNV, CDR2 YYDKDF (reference sequence). CDR3 nucleotide sequence: TGTGCCACCAGCAGGACAGGCCGGGCTAGCGGGACCCATACGCAGTATTTT. Translation gives CATSRTGRASGTHTQYF.

This clonotype was seen at least ten times. V and J are TRBV12-3 or TRBV12-4 and TRBJ2-5; D is ambiguous. This CDR3 has 13 residues. The V and J ends lost 6 bases and 5 bases respectively, with 13 bases between them. The CDR3 sequence is CASSPTPIETQYF. The CDR3 DNA reads as TGTGCCAGCAGCCCTACCCCTATCGAGACCCAGTACTTC.

J is TRBJ2-6 and V is TRBV7-9; D may be TRBD1 or TRBD2 (5 bases each). CDR3 length: 17 residues. V was trimmed by 5 bases and J by 0 bases, leaving 14 bases between them. The germline V gene encodes CDR1 SEHNR and CDR2 FQNEAQ (reference sequence). The chain's CDR3 is CASSPDGGTSGANVLTF. CDR3 nucleotides: TGTGCCAGCAGCCCAGATGGGGGTACCTCTGGGGCCAACGTCCTGACTTTC.

This clonotype was recorded at least ten times. The CDR3 DNA sequence: TGTGCCAGCAGTTTCCGGGGGCGCGTTGCTTTCTTT. This codes for CASSFRGRVAFF. The chain couples TRBV12-3 or TRBV12-4 to TRBJ1-1, with D perhaps matching TRBD1 (6 bases). The V end lost 3 bases, the J end lost 11 bases, and 13 bases lay between the germline ends. This CDR3 contains 12 residues.

This clonotype was counted only a few times. V usage is TRBV5-1 and J usage is TRBJ2-1, with 7 bases lining up with TRBD1. This CDR3 is 14 amino acids long. CDR1 SGHRS and CDR2 YFSETQ come from the germline V gene. J was trimmed by 4 bases and V by 5 bases; bases with no gene match: 6. CDR3 in DNA: TGCGCCAGCAGTGGGACAGCCCTATACAATGAGCAGTTCTTC. Amino acid sequence: CASSGTALYNEQFF.

This clonotype was seen a few times. The chain couples TRBV5-5 to TRBJ2-7; a weak D match, TRBD2 (6 bases). CDR3 length: 14 amino acids. CDR1 and CDR2 from the germline V gene are SGHKS and YYEKEE (reference sequence). Trimming removed 4 bases from V and 7 bases from J, with 18 bases in between. Written as DNA, the CDR3 is TGTGCCAGCAGCGTGGGACTCCGGGAGTGGGAGCAGTACGTC. It is translated as CASSVGLREWEQYV.

The gene calls are TRBV4-1 and TRBJ1-3; maybe TRBD1 (5 bases). Germline-derived CDR1 and CDR2 are MGHRA and YSYEKL. CDR3 length: 18 amino acids. V was cut by 4 bases and J by 4 bases, with 23 bases left in between. Written as DNA, the CDR3 is TGCGCCAGCAGCCCAATGAACGGTGGGGCCCGTGCAGGAAACACCATATATTTT. This encodes CASSPMNGGARAGNTIYF.

The chain recombines TRBV7-9 with TRBJ2-1; 11 bases are shared with TRBD2. The CDR3 has 17 residues. Germline CDR1 reads SEHNR; CDR2 reads FQNEAQ (reference sequence). V lost 4 bases and J lost 6; bases outside the gene matches: 11. In nucleotides, the CDR3 is TGTGCCAGCAGCTCGGATATTAGCGGGAGGGGTATCAATGAGCAGTTCTTC. Translation: CASSSDISGRGINEQFF.

The rearrangement joins TRBV20-1 to TRBJ1-2; D is perhaps TRBD1 (6 bases). This CDR3 is built from 12 residues. Deletions cut 6 bases from V and 3 bases from J, with 11 bases between. Germline V CDR1 and CDR2: DFQATT, SNEGSKA (reference sequence). The CDR3 region is CSAQDSHYGYTF. The CDR3 coding sequence is TGCAGTGCCCAGGACAGCCACTATGGCTACACCTTC.

This clonotype occurred many times. The J gene is TRBJ1-3, the V gene TRBV5-1, with 7 bases lining up with TRBD1. Per the germline V gene, CDR1 is SGHRS and CDR2 is YFSETQ. The J segment lost 4 bases and the V segment lost 4 bases, leaving 5 bases of the junction unmatched. The CDR3 is made up of 14 amino acids. CDR3 region: CASSQRDSGNTIYF. The CDR3, as DNA: TGCGCCAGCAGCCAGAGGGACAGCGGAAACACCATATATTTT.

This clonotype was found many times. V usage is TRBV7-2 and J usage is TRBJ1-1; no definite D call. Trimming removed 1 base from V and 6 bases from J, with 9 bases in between. In germline, CDR1 is SGHTA, CDR2 FQGNSA. The CDR3 is made up of 13 amino acids. The CDR3 DNA sequence: TGTGCCAGCAGCTTAGTTTTGGAGTCTGAAGCTTTCTTT. This sequence encodes CASSLVLESEAFF.

In its sample, this clonotype was seen a few times. The chain couples TRBV7-2 to TRBJ2-3, with unresolved D. V was pared by 0 bases and J by 0 bases, with 10 bases between. The CDR3 contains 16 residues. The germline V gene encodes CDR1 SGHTA and CDR2 FQGNSA. The CDR3: CASSLAALTSTDTQYF. The CDR3 nucleotides read TGTGCCAGCAGCTTAGCAGCCTTGACTAGCACAGATACGCAGTATTTT.

This clonotype showed up just a few times. The J gene is TRBJ2-1, the V gene TRBV20-1, with 8 bases that match TRBD2. V was pared by 6 bases and J by 10 bases, with 14 bases of the junction left unmatched. Germline assignment: CDR1 DFQATT and CDR2 SNEGSKA (reference sequence). This CDR3 is built from 14 residues. The CDR3 loop reads CSALGGSGSPEQFF. The DNA for the CDR3 is TGCAGTGCCCTGGGGGGGAGCGGGAGCCCCGAGCAGTTCTTC.

The chain combines TRBV5-8 with TRBJ1-1; a weak D match, TRBD1 (5 bases). Germline V CDR1 and CDR2: SGHTS, YDEGEE. The CDR3 is 12 residues long. V lost 1 base, J lost 10 bases, and 11 bases lay in between. The CDR3, as DNA: TGTGCCAGCAGCTTGCGGGGCTTGGGAGCTTTCTTT. Its translation: CASSLRGLGAFF. The variable domain in full, with the rest retrieved from reference TRBV5-8 and TRBJ1-1, is EAGVTQSPTHLIKTRGQQATLRCSPISGHTSVYWYQQALGLGLQFLLWYDEGEERNRGNFPPRFSGRQFPNYSSELNVNALELEDSALYLCASSLRGLGAFFGQGTRLTVV.

The table lists this clonotype with a few counts. The chain uses TRBV12-5 and TRBJ1-1, with 7 bases matching TRBD1. V dropped 5 bases and J dropped 3; count of bases not matched to a gene: 12. The germline gives CDR1 LGHNT, CDR2 FRNRAP. This CDR3 contains 16 residues. The CDR3 nucleotides are TGTGCTAGTGGTCCGGGGGGTAGGGGGCGTGACACTGAAGCTTTCTTT. It encodes CASGPGGRGRDTEAFF. Based on the CDR3 plus reference TRBV12-5 and TRBJ1-1, the full variable domain is DARVTQTPRHKVTEMGQEVTMRCQPILGHNTVFWYRQTMMQGLELLAYFRNRAPLDDSGMPKDRFSAEMPDATLATLKIQPSEPRDSAVYFCASGPGGRGRDTEAFFGQGTRLTVV.

J is TRBJ2-3 and V is TRBV25-1; D call uncertain. Germline V lookup: CDR1 MGHDK, CDR2 SYGVNS. Trimming shortened V by 2 bases and J by 5 bases, and 8 bases separated the two germline ends. CDR3 length: 13 residues. The CDR3: CASSEPLRDTQYF. In DNA, the CDR3 is TGTGCCAGCAGTGAACCCCTCCGAGATACGCAGTATTTT.

This clonotype was seen repeatedly, ten times or more. The rearrangement links TRBV12-3 or TRBV12-4 to TRBJ2-7; D not certain. V lost 2 bases, J lost 4 bases, and 9 bases lay in between. This CDR3 has 13 residues. Here the CDR3 reads CASSLTAVYEQYF. Written as DNA, the CDR3 is TGTGCCAGCAGTTTAACCGCCGTTTACGAGCAGTACTTC.

There are a few counts of this clonotype. The DNA of the CDR3 is TGTGCCAGCAGCTTAGTGGGCCAGGGGGCCGAGCAGCCCCAGCATTTT. It yields the protein CASSLVGQGAEQPQHF. The chain uses TRBV7-9 and TRBJ1-5; 8 bases are shared with TRBD1. This CDR3 spans 16 amino acids. With 1 base clipped from V and 7 bases from J, the junction kept 9 bases outside the gene matches. CDR1 is SEHNR, CDR2 FQNEAQ, per germline (reference sequence).